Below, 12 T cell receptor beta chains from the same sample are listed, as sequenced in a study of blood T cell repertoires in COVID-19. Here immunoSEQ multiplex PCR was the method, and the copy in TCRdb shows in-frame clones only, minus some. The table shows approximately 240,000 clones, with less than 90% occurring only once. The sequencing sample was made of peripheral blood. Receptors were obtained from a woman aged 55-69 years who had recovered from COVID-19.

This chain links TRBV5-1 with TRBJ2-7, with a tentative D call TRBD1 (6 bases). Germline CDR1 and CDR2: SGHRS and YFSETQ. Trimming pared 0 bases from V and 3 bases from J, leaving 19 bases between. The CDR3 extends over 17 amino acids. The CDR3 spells CASSLDRDMAGLYEQYF. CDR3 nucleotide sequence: TGCGCCAGCAGCTTGGACCGGGACATGGCAGGGCTCTACGAGCAGTACTTC. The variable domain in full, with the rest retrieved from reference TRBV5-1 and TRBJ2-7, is KAGVTQTPRYLIKTRGQQVTLSCSPISGHRSVSWYQQTPGQGLQFLFEYFSETQRNKGNFPGRFSGRQFSNSRSEMNVSTLELGDSALYLCASSLDRDMAGLYEQYFGPGTRLTVT.

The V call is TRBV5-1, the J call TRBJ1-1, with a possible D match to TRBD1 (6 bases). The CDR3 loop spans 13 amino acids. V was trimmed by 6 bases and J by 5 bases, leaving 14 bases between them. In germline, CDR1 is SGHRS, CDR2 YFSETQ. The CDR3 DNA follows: TGCGCCAGCAATTGGGGGCTGGATACTGAAGCTTTCTTT. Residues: CASNWGLDTEAFF.

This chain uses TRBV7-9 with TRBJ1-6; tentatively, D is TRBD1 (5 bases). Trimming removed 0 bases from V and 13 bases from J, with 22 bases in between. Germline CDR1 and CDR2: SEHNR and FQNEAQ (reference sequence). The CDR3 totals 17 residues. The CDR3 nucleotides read TGTGCCAGCAGCTTAGCGCTTGAGTCTCAGGGAGGTGCGCCCCTCCACTTT. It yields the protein CASSLALESQGGAPLHF.

The CDR3 reads CASRGGEPSGANVLTF. The CDR3 DNA sequence: TGTGCCAGTAGAGGTGGAGAACCGTCTGGGGCCAACGTCCTGACTTTC. This chain uses TRBV19 with TRBJ2-6; D is ambiguous. Per the germline V gene, CDR1 is LNHDA and CDR2 is SQIVND (reference sequence). V was trimmed by 6 bases and J by 1 base, leaving 13 bases between them. This CDR3 has 16 residues.

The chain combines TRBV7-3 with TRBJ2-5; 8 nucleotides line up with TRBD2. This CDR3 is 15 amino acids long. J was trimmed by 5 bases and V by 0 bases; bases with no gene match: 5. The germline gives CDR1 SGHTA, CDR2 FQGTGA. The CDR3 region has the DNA TGTGCCAGCAGCTTAACCGGGGGGGCCTCCGAGACCCAGTACTTC. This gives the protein CASSLTGGASETQYF.

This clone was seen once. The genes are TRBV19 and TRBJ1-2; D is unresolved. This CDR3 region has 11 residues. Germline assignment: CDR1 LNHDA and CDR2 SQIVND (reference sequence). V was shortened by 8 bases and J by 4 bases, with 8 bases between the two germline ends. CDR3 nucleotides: TGTGCCAGTCTAGGAGGCTATGGCTACACCTTC. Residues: CASLGGYGYTF.

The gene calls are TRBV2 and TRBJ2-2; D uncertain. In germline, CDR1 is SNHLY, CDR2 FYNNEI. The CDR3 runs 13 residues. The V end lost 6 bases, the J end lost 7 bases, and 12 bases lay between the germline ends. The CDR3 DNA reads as TGTGCCAGCAGACCTAACAGTCACGGGGAGCTGTTTTTT. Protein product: CASRPNSHGELFF.

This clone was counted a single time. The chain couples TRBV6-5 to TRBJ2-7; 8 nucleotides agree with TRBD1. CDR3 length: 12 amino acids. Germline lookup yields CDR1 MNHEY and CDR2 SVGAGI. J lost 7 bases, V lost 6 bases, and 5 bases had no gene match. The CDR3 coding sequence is TGTGCCAGCAGCCGGACAGGGCAAGAGCAGTACTTC. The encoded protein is CASSRTGQEQYF.

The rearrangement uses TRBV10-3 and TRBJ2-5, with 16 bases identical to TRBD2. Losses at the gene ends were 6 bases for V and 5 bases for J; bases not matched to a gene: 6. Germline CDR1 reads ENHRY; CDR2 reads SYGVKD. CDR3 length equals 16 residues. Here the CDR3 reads CAISPGLAGGKETQYF. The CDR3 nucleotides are TGTGCCATCAGCCCGGGACTAGCGGGGGGGAAGGAGACCCAGTACTTC.

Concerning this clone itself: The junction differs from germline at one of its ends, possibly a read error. The CDR3, as DNA: TGTGCCTGGAGTGGGGGGGGCAGGTTAAGTTTT. Translating gives CAWSGGGRLSF. The J gene is TRBJ1-5, the V gene TRBV30, with D tentatively TRBD1 (6 bases). Germline V gives CDR1 GTSNPN, CDR2 SVGIG (reference sequence). The CDR3 runs 11 residues.

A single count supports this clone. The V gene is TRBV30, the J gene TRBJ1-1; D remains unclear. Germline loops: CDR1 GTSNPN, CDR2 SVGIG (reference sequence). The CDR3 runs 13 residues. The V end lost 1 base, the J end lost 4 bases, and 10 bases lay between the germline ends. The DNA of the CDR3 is TGTGCCTGGAGTGGGGCCGAAAGCACTGAAGCTTTCTTT. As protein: CAWSGAESTEAFF.

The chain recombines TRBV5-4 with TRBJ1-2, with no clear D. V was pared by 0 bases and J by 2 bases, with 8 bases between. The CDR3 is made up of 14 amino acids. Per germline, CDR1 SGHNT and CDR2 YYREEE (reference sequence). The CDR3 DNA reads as TGTGCCAGCAGCTTGGCTCGACAAAACTATGGCTACACCTTC. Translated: CASSLARQNYGYTF.